This T cell receptor beta chain was documented in a study of response to subunit inactivated influenza vaccine. The CDR3 sequence is 16 residues long. Germline values: CDR1 SGHRS, CDR2 YFSETQ. Trimming stripped 5 bases from V and 2 bases from J, with 20 bases between. MiXCR was run by TCRdb on the RT-PCR reads, yielding one entry per CDR3 protein. The table records roughly 620,000 distinct CDR3 sequences, approximately 11% of them present only once. The same sample was also used in a study of T cells expressing NK-cell markers. That report notes: As the method of synthesis, 5'RACE template switching with UMIs yielded TCR beta cDNA.

This clonotype was obtained from a man aged 45-60 years who received an inactivated influenza vaccine. The rearrangement uses TRBV5-1 and TRBJ2-7; D unresolved. The sample was PBMCs from blood, taken on the day of vaccination. The CDR3, as DNA: TGCGCCAGCAGTCCCATGGGAACGGCCAGAACCTACGAGCAGTACTTC. It is translated as CASSPMGTARTYEQYF.